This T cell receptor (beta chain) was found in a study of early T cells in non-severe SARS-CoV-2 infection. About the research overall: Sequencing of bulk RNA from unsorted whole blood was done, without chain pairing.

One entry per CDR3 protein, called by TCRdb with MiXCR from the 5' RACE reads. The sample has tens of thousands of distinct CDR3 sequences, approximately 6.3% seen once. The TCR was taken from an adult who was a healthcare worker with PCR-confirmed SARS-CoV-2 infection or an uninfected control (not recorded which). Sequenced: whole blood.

CDR3 bases: TGCAGTGCGTCCTTTAGCGGGAGGAGGAGCAATGAGCAGTTCTTC. It encodes CSASFSGRRSNEQFF. This chain links TRBV20-1 with TRBJ2-1; 10 positions agree with TRBD2. The CDR3 has 15 amino acids. The junction had 11 bases not matched to a gene; V was cut back by 6 bases and J by 6 bases. Germline V gene sequence: CDR1 DFQATT, CDR2 SNEGSKA (reference sequence).